Listed here are 8 T cell receptor beta chains from one sample, sequenced in a study of blood T cell repertoires in COVID-19. TCRdb's table, derived via immunoSEQ multiplex PCR, lists solely in-frame clones and lacks some. The sample contains 150,000 to 200,000 clones, approximately 87% of which appear only once. Sequenced material: peripheral blood. All receptors derive from a woman between 65 and 79 years old with COVID-19, enrolled during active disease.

This clone was counted only a few times. The V call is TRBV19, the J call TRBJ1-2; 8 bases align to TRBD1. The CDR3 spans 16 residues. V shed 7 bases, J shed 8 bases, and the junction held 18 bases outside the gene matches. Germline V gives CDR1 LNHDA, CDR2 SQIVND (reference sequence). This CDR3 reads CASTVILDRAMDGYTF. The CDR3, as DNA: TGTGCCAGTACCGTAATATTGGACAGGGCGATGGACGGCTACACCTTC.

This chain links TRBV12-3 or TRBV12-4 with TRBJ2-7, with 7 bases identical to TRBD1. CDR3 size: 12 residues. Unmatched junction bases numbered 2, after V lost 6 bases and J lost 3 bases. DNA of the CDR3: TGTGCCAGCAGCACAGGGGACTACGAGCAGTACTTC. Protein: CASSTGDYEQYF.

The chain uses TRBV27 and TRBJ2-3; 8 bases map to TRBD2. The V and J ends lost 8 bases and 5 bases, in that order; junction bases with no gene match: 12. Germline V gene sequence: CDR1 MNHEY, CDR2 SMNVEV (reference sequence). There are 15 residues in the CDR3. The CDR3 here is CASRTPGLAGDTQYF. Here the CDR3 DNA reads TGTGCCAGCCGGACGCCTGGGCTAGCGGGAGATACGCAGTATTTT.

The chain combines TRBV20-1 with TRBJ2-3; D is possibly TRBD2 (6 bases). Between the trimmed V and J ends, which lost 3 bases and 2 bases, there was a span of 15 bases. Germline V gene sequence: CDR1 DFQATT, CDR2 SNEGSKA (reference sequence). The CDR3 runs 15 residues. The CDR3 is CSASEASAPTDTQYF. As DNA, the CDR3 is TGCAGTGCTAGTGAGGCTAGCGCCCCCACAGATACGCAGTATTTT.

This clone has just one count. The chain combines TRBV15 with TRBJ2-7; tentative D call: TRBD1 (5 bases). V lost 0 bases and J lost 5, with 11 bases in between. The CDR3 totals 14 residues. CDR1 LNHNV and CDR2 YYDKDF come from the germline V gene (reference sequence). CDR3 sequence (DNA): TGTGCCACCAGCAGAGATCCAGGGTGGCACGAGCAGTACTTC. Its protein product is CATSRDPGWHEQYF.

This chain links TRBV19 with TRBJ2-1, with 8 nucleotides matching TRBD2. The V and J ends lost 7 bases and 8 bases, in that order; junction bases with no gene match: 7. Germline V gives CDR1 LNHDA, CDR2 SQIVND (reference sequence). CDR3 size: 13 residues. The CDR3 loop is CASKASGLDEQFF. CDR3 sequence (DNA): TGTGCCAGTAAAGCTAGCGGGTTAGATGAGCAGTTCTTC.

The chain has TRBV5-1 and TRBJ1-5; TRBD1 aligns across 7 bases. Germline V gene sequence: CDR1 SGHRS, CDR2 YFSETQ. The CDR3 is 15 amino acids. V shed 1 base and J 2 bases; nucleotides not matched to a gene: 3. The CDR3 region has the DNA TGCGCCAGCAGCTTGTCAGGGGGTGGCAATCAGCCCCAGCATTTT. It codes for CASSLSGGGNQPQHF.

The J gene is TRBJ2-1, the V gene TRBV20-1; tentatively, D is TRBD2 (5 bases). The CDR3 is 11 amino acids. Germline V gene sequence: CDR1 DFQATT, CDR2 SNEGSKA (reference sequence). The ends were cut back, 6 bases at V and 10 bases at J, with 13 bases in the middle. The CDR3 nucleotides are TGCAGTGCATCCTCTCGGAGGGAGCAGTTCTTC. Its translation: CSASSRREQFF.